A selection of T cell receptor beta chains follows, all from one sample in a study of T cells in Graves' hyperthyroidism and ophthalmopathy. One entry per CDR3 protein results from TCRdb running MiXCR on the multiplex PCR reads. The sample gives about 24,000 distinct CDR3 sequences, around 54% of which show up once; under 30% is in the top ten. Sequencing was done on a sample of blood. The receptor source for this set is a woman aged 40 to 50 with Graves' hyperthyroidism that later progressed to Graves' ophthalmopathy. The CDR3 runs from the conserved cysteine through the conserved F or W. D genes are given only for firm matches. Rows give clone size only sometimes, using once, few, many, or a class for an expanded clone.

>medium-sized|TRBV10-3|TRBD2|TRBJ2-5
TGTGCCACCGACATACTAGCGGTAAGGGAGACCCAGTACTTC
CATDILAVRETQYF
>medium-sized|TRBV25-1|-|TRBJ1-4
TGTGCCAGCAGTGACAGGGGTGATGAAAAACTGTTTTTT
CASSDRGDEKLFF
>-|TRBV7-3|TRBD1|TRBJ1-4
TGTGCCAGCAGCAACGACAGGGTTGGTCTGTTTTTT
CASSNDRVGLFF
>-|TRBV20-1|-|TRBJ2-6
TGCAGTGCTAGAGATCTAGGATTGTACAGAGGCTCTTCTGGGGCCAACGTCCTGACTTTC
CSARDLGLYRGSSGANVLTF
>few|TRBV10-3|-|TRBJ2-7
TGTGCCATCAGTGACACTTTAACAGGGTACGAGCAGTACTTC
CAISDTLTGYEQYF
>-|TRBV20-1|TRBD2|TRBJ2-5
TGCAGTGCGGGACTATGGGGGGAGACCCAGTACTTC
CSAGLWGETQYF
>few|TRBV19|TRBD1|TRBJ1-2
TGTGCCAGTACTGGGACAGCCTATGGCTACACCTTC
CASTGTAYGYTF
>many|TRBV28|-|TRBJ1-1
TGTGCCAGCAGTTTCTCTCGGAGGAACACTGAAGCTTTCTTT
CASSFSRRNTEAFF
>-|TRBV7-6|TRBD1|TRBJ2-7
TGTGCCAGCAGCTTGTTTCCTCGGACAGGGGCCTACGAGCAGTACTTC
CASSLFPRTGAYEQYF
>-|TRBV7-3|TRBD2|TRBJ2-3
TGTGCCAGCGGCCCCAAGGCGGGAGGGGTTTTGGCGCAGTATTTT
CASGPKAGGVLAQYF
>few|TRBV7-6|TRBD1|TRBJ1-2
TGTGCCAGCAGCACTGCACAGGGGATTACTAACTATGGCTACACCTTC
CASSTAQGITNYGYTF
>-|TRBV9|-|TRBJ2-7
TGTGCCAGCAGCGTAGACGGCAGGGGCGCCTACGAGCAGTACTTC
CASSVDGRGAYEQYF
>once|TRBV10-1|TRBD2|TRBJ2-7
TGCGCCAGCAGTTTAGCGGGAGACGCCGGGGAGCAGTACTTC
CASSLAGDAGEQYF
>-|TRBV6-4|-|TRBJ2-2
TGTGCCAGCACCGACGGAGACACCGGGGAGCTGTTTTTT
CASTDGDTGELFF
>few|TRBV24-1|TRBD1|TRBJ2-2
TGTGCCACCAGTGACCCCCGGACAGGGGAGTGGACCGGGGAGCTGTTTTTT
CATSDPRTGEWTGELFF
>-|TRBV29-1|-|TRBJ2-3
TGCAGCGGAGTATCTATTACAGATACGCAGTATTTT
CSGVSITDTQYF
>medium-sized|TRBV20-1|-|TRBJ2-7
TGCAGTGCCCCACATGGGGGGTACTCCTACGAGCAGTACTTC
CSAPHGGYSYEQYF
>-|TRBV20-1|-|TRBJ2-2
TGCAGTGCTAGAGGAATAGGAGGACATCCGAACACTGGGGAGCTGTCTTTT
CSARGIGGHPNTGELSF
>few|TRBV7-8|TRBD2|TRBJ2-1
TGTGCCAGCAGTTTAGCGGGAGGGGACTACAATGAGCAGTTCTTC
CASSLAGGDYNEQFF
>once|TRBV15|TRBD2|TRBJ2-1
TGTGCCACCAGCAGAGAAAGCGGGGTAAATGAGCAGTTCTTC
CATSRESGVNEQFF
>once|TRBV7-9|-|TRBJ1-5
TGTGCCAGCAGCTTAGCGTCCCCCACCGGGCAAGAGACCCAGCATTTT
CASSLASPTGQETQHF
>many|TRBV7-9|-|TRBJ1-4
TGTGCCAGCAGCTTAGGGGGACAACAAAATGAAAAACTGTTTTTT
CASSLGGQQNEKLFF
>-|TRBV7-3|TRBD2|TRBJ2-7
TGTGCCAGCAGCCCAAGCGGGAGCTTGGGCGAGCAGTACTTC
CASSPSGSLGEQYF
>medium-sized|TRBV7-2|-|TRBJ2-7
TGTGCCAGCAGAGGACTTAACTACGAGCAGTACTTC
CASRGLNYEQYF
>-|TRBV19|TRBD1|TRBJ1-1
TGTGCCTGTAGTCCATCGGGACAGGACACTGAAGCTTTCTTT
CACSPSGQDTEAFF
>medium-sized|TRBV20-1|TRBD2|TRBJ2-1
TGCAGTGCTTCGGCAAGCGGGATACTTTGGGAGCAGTTCTTC
CSASASGILWEQFF
>many|TRBV28|TRBD1|TRBJ2-7
TGTGCCAGCACGGACAGGTCCGACGAGCAGTACTTC
CASTDRSDEQYF
>many|TRBV28|TRBD2|TRBJ2-7
TGTGCCAGCAGTACTAGCGGACCGGGGTTCGAGCAGTACTTC
CASSTSGPGFEQYF
>-|TRBV5-1|-|TRBJ2-2
TGCGCCAGCAGCGGAGGGGGCTGGGGGCGTCCGAGCACCGGGGAGCTGTTTTTT
CASSGGGWGRPSTGELFF
>-|TRBV9|TRBD1|TRBJ2-5
TGTGCCAGCAGCGCACAGACAGGGGGGCGAGAGACCCAGTACTTC
CASSAQTGGRETQYF
>-|TRBV29-1|TRBD1|TRBJ2-6
TGCAGCGCCGGGACAGGGTCCGGGGCCAACGTCCTGACTTTC
CSAGTGSGANVLTF
>-|TRBV7-9|TRBD1|TRBJ2-7
TGTGCCAGCAGCCTCAGACAGGGGGCGAGAGAGCAGTACTTC
CASSLRQGAREQYF
>many|TRBV6-1|TRBD2|TRBJ2-2
TGTGCCAGCAGTGCCCAACTAGCGGGGGACACCGGGGAGCTGTTTTTT
CASSAQLAGDTGELFF
>few|TRBV12-3/TRBV12-4|TRBD2|TRBJ2-7
TGTGCCAGCAGTTTGAGGCTAGCGGACTACGAGCAGTACTTC
CASSLRLADYEQYF
>once|TRBV2|TRBD1|TRBJ2-7
TGTGCCAGCAGTGCCGGGACAGGCTCCTACGAGCAGTACTTC
CASSAGTGSYEQYF
>-|TRBV20-1|-|TRBJ1-5
TGCAGTGCTAGCCCCCCCCCAGGGGAGGCCGGCGGGAGGCCCCAGCATTTT
CSASPPPGEAGGRPQHF
>few|TRBV7-8|TRBD2|TRBJ2-1
TGTGCCAGCAGCCCTAGACTAGCGGGGGAGAATGAGCAGTTCTTC
CASSPRLAGENEQFF
>few|TRBV6-4|TRBD1|TRBJ2-3
TGTGCCAGCAGTGACTCGACAGGGGCAGATACGCAGTATTTT
CASSDSTGADTQYF
>-|TRBV19|TRBD2|TRBJ2-2
TGTGCCAGTAGTAGCCTAGCGGGAGGCACCGGGGAGCTGTTTTTT
CASSSLAGGTGELFF
>-|TRBV24-1|-|TRBJ2-2
TGTGCCAACAGTGATTTACAGGACACTGGGGAGCTGTTTTTT
CANSDLQDTGELFF
>many|TRBV6-1|TRBD1|TRBJ1-2
TGTGCCAGCAGTGAAGGTCCAGGGGGCTATGGCTACACCTTC
CASSEGPGGYGYTF
>once|TRBV6-2/TRBV6-3|-|TRBJ1-2
TGTGCCAGCACTTCCCTCTATGGCTACACCTTC
CASTSLYGYTF
>-|TRBV12-3/TRBV12-4|-|TRBJ2-7
TGTGCCAACAGTTTAATGTTAGCCTACGAGCAGTACTTC
CANSLMLAYEQYF
>-|TRBV2|-|TRBJ2-1
TGTGCCAGCAGTGTAGGGGCCGGGGAGCAGTTCTTC
CASSVGAGEQFF
>many|TRBV5-5|TRBD1|TRBJ2-3
TGTGCCAGCAGCTCCGGGACAGGCCCCACAGATACGCAGTATTTT
CASSSGTGPTDTQYF
>-|TRBV20-1|TRBD2|TRBJ2-7
TGCAGTGGCCTCTCGAGGCGGGAGACCTACGAGCAGTACTTC
CSGLSRRETYEQYF
>medium-sized|TRBV15|TRBD1|TRBJ1-1
TGTGCCACCAGCAGAGATGGAGACAGGGTGTCTGAAGCTTTCTTT
CATSRDGDRVSEAFF
>few|TRBV28|TRBD1|TRBJ1-4
TGTGCCAGCAGGGTGGGTGGGGACAGCAATAATGAAAAACTGTTTTTT
CASRVGGDSNNEKLFF
>few|TRBV20-1|-|TRBJ2-3
TGCAGTGCCCCCCTACGCACAGATACGCAGTATTTT
CSAPLRTDTQYF
>medium-sized|TRBV7-2|TRBD1|TRBJ1-2
TGTGCCAGCAGCCACCAATCGTCCCCCACAGGGGTTATCTATGGCTACACCTTC
CASSHQSSPTGVIYGYTF
>many|TRBV11-1|TRBD1|TRBJ1-2
TGTGCCAGCAGCTCCGATTCGGGACAGGGGCGCTATGGCTACACCTTC
CASSSDSGQGRYGYTF
>-|TRBV29-1|TRBD2|TRBJ2-3
TGCAGCGTTTCTAGCGGGGTAAATGAGCAGTATTTT
CSVSSGVNEQYF
>-|TRBV9|TRBD2|TRBJ2-3
TGTGCCAGCAGCGACGAGGGGGAAAAAGCGGGAGGAGCAGATACGCAGTATTTT
CASSDEGEKAGGADTQYF
>-|TRBV20-1|-|TRBJ1-1
TGCAGTGCCCCTTCTGACGGCGCTGAAGCTTTCTTT
CSAPSDGAEAFF
>few|TRBV10-1|-|TRBJ1-2
TGCGCCAGCAGCCCATCAACTAACTATGGCTACACCTTC
CASSPSTNYGYTF